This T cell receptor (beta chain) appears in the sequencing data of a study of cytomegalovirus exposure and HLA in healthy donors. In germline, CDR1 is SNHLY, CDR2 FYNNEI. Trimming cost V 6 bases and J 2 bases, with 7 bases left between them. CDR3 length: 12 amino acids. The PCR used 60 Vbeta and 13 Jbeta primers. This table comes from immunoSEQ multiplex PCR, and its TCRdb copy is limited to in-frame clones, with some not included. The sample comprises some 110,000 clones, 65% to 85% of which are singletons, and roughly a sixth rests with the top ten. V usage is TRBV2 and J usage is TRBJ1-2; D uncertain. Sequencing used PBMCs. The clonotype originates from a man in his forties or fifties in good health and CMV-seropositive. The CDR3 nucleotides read TGTGCCAGCAGAATCCTCAACTATGGCTACACCTTC. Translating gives CASRILNYGYTF.